The present entry profiles one T cell receptor (beta chain) with its context. Other DNA sequences in this sample translate to the same CDR3. These data originate in a study of blood T cell repertoires in COVID-19. The table came from immunoSEQ multiplex PCR; TCRdb's copy has only in-frame clones and leaves some out. The table has approximately 190,000 clones, roughly 84% seen once. V was trimmed by 1 base and J by 4 bases, leaving 6 bases between them. This CDR3 comprises 12 residues. CDR1 is SGHRS and CDR2 is YFSETQ in the germline V gene. The age range of participants was 18 to 89 years, with residence in fewer than 25 US areas.

This chain connects TRBV5-1 to TRBJ2-7; a weak D match, TRBD1 (5 bases). The source is a woman in her twenties or thirties who had been exposed to COVID-19. Sequenced sample: PBMCs or T cells enriched from blood (not recorded which). CDR3 region: CASSLSGYEQYF. As DNA, the CDR3 is TGCGCCAGCAGCTTGTCAGGGTACGAGCAGTACTTC.